These 10 T cell receptor beta chains share one sample of origin, sequenced in a study of blood T cell repertoires in COVID-19. The protocol was immunoSEQ multiplex PCR, while the TCRdb copy is restricted to in-frame clones and leaves out a portion. This table has about 150,000 clones, about 87% appearing once. The sequencing sample was made of peripheral blood. These receptors were taken from a woman aged 45-65 years with active or convalescent COVID-19.

The chain is built from TRBV14 and TRBJ2-2; no clear D gene. With 1 base removed from V and 6 bases from J, the gap between germline ends came to 9 bases. The CDR3 spans 14 residues. Germline loops: CDR1 SGHDN, CDR2 FVKESK. CDR3 coding DNA: TGTGCCAGCAGCCAAGTTGCAGGCCCCGGGGAGCTGTTTTTT. Its translation: CASSQVAGPGELFF.

V and J are TRBV19 and TRBJ1-1; the D is unclear. Germline V gives CDR1 LNHDA, CDR2 SQIVND (reference sequence). The CDR3 is 17 residues long. Trimming shortened V by 0 bases and J by 1 base, and 15 bases separated the two germline ends. This CDR3 reads CASSIDREGVTNTEAFF. As DNA, the CDR3 is TGTGCCAGTAGTATAGATCGGGAGGGAGTCACGAACACTGAAGCTTTCTTT.

V is TRBV7-2 and J is TRBJ2-4; D might be TRBD2 (5 bases). The CDR3 covers 15 residues. Per germline, CDR1 SGHTA and CDR2 FQGNSA. Trimming left V 3 bases short and J 2 bases short, with 11 bases between. CDR3 protein: CASSFPLASKNIQYF. CDR3 nucleotides: TGTGCCAGCAGCTTCCCCCTAGCTTCCAAAAACATTCAGTACTTC.

V usage is TRBV5-1 and J usage is TRBJ1-1; 10 nucleotides match TRBD1. Germline assignment: CDR1 SGHRS and CDR2 YFSETQ. The ends lost 3 bases at V and 5 bases at J; junction bases unmatched: 10. The CDR3 has 16 amino acids. The DNA for the CDR3 is TGCGCCAGCAGCTCGGACCGACAGGGGGCGGGGACTGAAGCTTTCTTT. Translating it yields CASSSDRQGAGTEAFF. The variable domain in full, completed from reference TRBV5-1 and TRBJ1-1, reads KAGVTQTPRYLIKTRGQQVTLSCSPISGHRSVSWYQQTPGQGLQFLFEYFSETQRNKGNFPGRFSGRQFSNSRSEMNVSTLELGDSALYLCASSSDRQGAGTEAFFGQGTRLTVV.

This chain joins TRBV7-2 and TRBJ1-6, with 8 bases identical to TRBD1. This CDR3 has 17 amino acids. From germline, CDR1 is SGHTA and CDR2 FQGNSA. V gave up 5 bases and J gave up 6 bases; unmatched junction bases: 12. CDR3: CASSPSGGRGVNSPLHF. CDR3 nucleotides: TGTGCCAGCAGCCCCTCAGGGGGCCGAGGGGTTAATTCACCCCTCCACTTT.

The V call is TRBV7-2, the J call TRBJ2-5; the D is unclear. V lost 2 bases and J lost 4, with 11 bases in between. The CDR3 is made up of 14 amino acids. CDR1 and CDR2 (germline): SGHTA, FQGNSA. The CDR3 region is CASSLRFPGETQYF. In DNA form, the CDR3 reads TGTGCCAGCAGCTTACGGTTTCCGGGAGAGACCCAGTACTTC.

The CDR3 coding sequence is TGTGCCAGCAGCTTGACAGGGAATAATAATTCACCCCTCCACTTT. Amino acids: CASSLTGNNNSPLHF. The chain is built from TRBV9 and TRBJ1-6, with 7 nucleotides matching TRBD1. The junction had 6 bases not matched to a gene; V was cut back by 4 bases and J by 5 bases. Germline V gene data show CDR1 as SGDLS and CDR2 as YYNGEE. The CDR3 spans 15 residues.

J is TRBJ2-1 and V is TRBV14; 9 bases line up with TRBD2. The V segment lost 1 base and the J segment 3 bases; nucleotides outside the gene matches: 4. Germline V gene data show CDR1 as SGHDN and CDR2 as FVKESK. The CDR3 has 16 residues. CDR3 protein: CASSQASGVYYNEQFF. CDR3 bases: TGTGCCAGCAGCCAAGCTAGCGGGGTGTACTACAATGAGCAGTTCTTC.

This chain links TRBV9 with TRBJ2-1, with TRBD2 identical over 7 bases. The CDR3 covers 15 residues. The V gene's germline CDR1 is SGDLS and CDR2 YYNGEE. Germline trimming cut 0 bases from V and 3 bases from J; bases unmatched to any gene: 3. For the CDR3, the DNA is TGTGCCAGCAGCGTAGGCACTAGCGTCTACAATGAGCAGTTCTTC. This sequence encodes CASSVGTSVYNEQFF. Full variable domain (outside the CDR3, taken from reference TRBV9 and TRBJ2-1): DSGVTQTPKHLITATGQRVTLRCSPRSGDLSVYWYQQSLDQGLQFLIQYYNGEERAKGNILERFSAQQFPDLHSELNLSSLELGDSALYFCASSVGTSVYNEQFFGPGTRLTVL.

This sequence joins TRBV5-1 and TRBJ2-7; 9 nucleotides match TRBD2. This CDR3 has 17 amino acids. With 0 bases clipped from V and 1 base from J, the junction kept 8 bases outside the gene matches. Germline V gives CDR1 SGHRS, CDR2 YFSETQ. CDR3 loop: CASSLGSSGVGSYEQYF. The CDR3 DNA sequence: TGCGCCAGCAGCTTGGGTTCTAGCGGGGTAGGGTCCTACGAGCAGTACTTC.